This TCR beta chain was documented in a study of T cell responses to AZD1222 COVID-19 vaccine. Study-level results: Nearly half of the spike-specific TCRs reportedly recognize variant regions that carry no mutations. Clonal diversity may have been underestimated in mostly white British donors. At baseline, seropositivity was found in only 5 to 7 AZD1222 recipients.

TCRdb keeps only in-frame clones here, not all; method: immunoSEQ multiplex PCR. The sample has about 69,000 clones, over 80% seen once. Germline CDR1 ENHRY, CDR2 SYGVKD. V gave up 8 bases and J gave up 4 bases; unmatched junction bases: 6. The CDR3 is 13 residues long. Concerning this clone: Its target is unknown.

The analysis combined second doses at about 4 or about 12 weeks. The starting material was peripheral blood, obtained 28 days after the second AZD1222 dose. The clonotype comes from an adult who received the AZD1222 COVID-19 vaccine. The V gene is TRBV10-3, the J gene TRBJ2-3; 7 bases align to TRBD1. The CDR3 DNA is TGTGCCATCGAAGACAGGGCCGCAGATACGCAGTATTTT. It encodes CAIEDRAADTQYF.